This T cell receptor (beta chain) is drawn from a study of blood T cell repertoires in COVID-19. Study background: Samples came from the United States, Italy and Spain, spanning acute and convalescent COVID-19.

Assay: immunoSEQ multiplex PCR; the TCRdb copy retains only in-frame clones and omits some. This sample has fewer than 250,000 clones; around four fifths occur once, and the top ten carry around 1%. The V end was cut by 3 bases, the J end by 8 bases, with 17 bases between. CDR1 and CDR2 from the germline V gene are SGHRS and YFSETQ. This CDR3 comprises 14 residues. The genes are TRBV5-1 and TRBJ1-1, with D possibly matching TRBD1 (5 bases). The sequencing sample was made of peripheral blood. The clonotype comes from a man aged 55 to 70 with COVID-19, enrolled during active disease. The CDR3 sequence: CASSSSTGGAEAFF. CDR3 nucleotides: TGCGCCAGCAGCTCCTCTACCGGCGGGGCCGAAGCTTTCTTT.